This T cell receptor beta chain is from a study of blood T cell repertoires in COVID-19. On the study more broadly: Samples of COVID-19 (acute and convalescent) were obtained from the United States, Italy and Spain. The analysed material was cDNA or gDNA that came from T cells, B-cell-depleted T cells, or PBMCs.

The CDR3 spans 12 residues. Trimming took 3 bases from V and 5 from J, leaving 7 bases between them. CDR1 and CDR2 from the germline V gene are SEHNR and FQNEAQ (reference sequence). Original data processing: Reference gene primer amplification in the assay estimated nucleated cell counts. Method: immunoSEQ multiplex PCR; TCRdb's copy keeps in-frame clones and lacks some. The DNA gave D and trimming, while V, J and clone size come from that table. Seen here are under 40,000 clones, 75% to 85% observed once, and the top ten hold around 14%. Specimen: peripheral blood. This receptor was identified in a woman in her 70s with acute or convalescent COVID-19. The chain links TRBV7-9 to TRBJ1-2, with D unclear. The CDR3 DNA sequence: TGTGCCAGCAGCTTGGTTCAGTATGGCTACACCTTC. It specifies CASSLVQYGYTF.